Reported below is one T cell receptor beta chain. Cohorts were based on clinical histories the participants reported. The CDR3 extends over 13 amino acids. Germline values: CDR1 SGDLS, CDR2 YYNGEE. Unmatched junction bases numbered 5, after V lost 6 bases and J lost 4 bases. The assay was immunoSEQ multiplex PCR, and TCRdb's table has in-frame clones only and misses some. The sample records roughly 250,000 clones, roughly 86% being singletons. This sample stems from a study of blood T cell repertoires in COVID-19. Sequenced material: PBMCs or T cells enriched from blood (not recorded which). The V call is TRBV9, the J call TRBJ1-2; 8 nucleotides agree with TRBD1. The origin of this receptor is a woman in her thirties or forties with acute COVID-19. The CDR3 DNA sequence: TGTGCCAGCACCGGACAGGGCACCTATGGCTACACCTTC. Its translation: CASTGQGTYGYTF.